This entry lists 18 T cell receptor beta chains sequenced from one sample in a study of blood T cells in healthy people across ages. Primers used in a second PCR of about 6 to 11 cycles were a sample-barcoded 5' primer and a J-beta primer mix. TCRdb independently ran MiXCR on the 5' RACE reads; one entry per CDR3 protein. The table has fewer than 700,000 distinct CDR3 sequences, roughly 48% seen once. Source material: blood. The receptor set was obtained from an elderly man in good health.

The rearrangement joins TRBV18 to TRBJ2-7; 9 bases match TRBD1. CDR3 size: 16 residues. Germline CDR1 reads KGHSH; CDR2 reads LQKENI. V shed 1 base, J shed 7 bases, and the junction held 11 bases outside the gene matches. The CDR3, as DNA: TGTGCCAGCTCACCACTGTCCGGGACAGGGAAGGGTGAGCAGTACTTC. Its protein is CASSPLSGTGKGEQYF.

This clonotype was recorded a few times. The V call is TRBV12-3 or TRBV12-4, the J call TRBJ2-5, with D tentatively TRBD2 (6 bases). V was cut by 3 bases and J by 5 bases, with 10 bases left in between. This CDR3 has 13 amino acids. CDR3 residues: CASSFWRGETQYF. CDR3 DNA: TGTGCCAGCAGTTTTTGGCGGGGCGAGACCCAGTACTTC.

This sequence joins TRBV20-1 and TRBJ1-5; D remains ambiguous. Trimming removed 1 base at V and 3 bases at J, with 16 bases between. The germline V gene has CDR1 DFQATT and CDR2 SNEGSKA (reference sequence). The CDR3 has 16 residues. Written as DNA, the CDR3 is TGCAGTGCTAGAGCCGACCCCCAGGCCAACAATCAGCCCCAGCATTTT. Its translation is CSARADPQANNQPQHF.

Only a few counts were recorded for this clonotype. DNA for the CDR3: TGCGCCAGCAGCCAAGATCGCCAGCCAGCCTACGAGCAGTACTTC. Encoded protein: CASSQDRQPAYEQYF. This chain joins TRBV4-3 and TRBJ2-7; D is unclear. With 0 bases removed from V and 2 bases from J, the gap between germline ends came to 11 bases. The CDR3 length is 15 residues. Germline CDR1 and CDR2: LGHNA and YSLEER.

The chain has TRBV29-1 and TRBJ2-3, with 7 bases aligning to TRBD2. This CDR3 has 12 amino acids. Germline loops: CDR1 SQVTM, CDR2 ANQGSEA. V trimming: 8 bases; J trimming: 3 bases; junction bases outside the gene matches: 5. CDR3 sequence reads: CSLGEGTDTQYF. The CDR3 nucleotides read TGCAGCCTAGGGGAGGGGACAGATACGCAGTATTTT.

About this clonotype: The junction departs from the called germline gene at one end, perhaps through a read error. The rearrangement links TRBV29-1 to TRBJ2-7; a possible D gene is TRBD2 (6 bases). This CDR3 comprises 13 residues. In germline, CDR1 is SQVTM, CDR2 ANQGSEA. The CDR3 DNA reads TGCAGCGTTGAAATAGCGGAAACCTACGAGCAGAACTTC. Its protein product is CSVEIAETYEQNF.

This clonotype was observed a few times. The V and J genes are TRBV20-1 and TRBJ2-7; 10 bases line up with TRBD2. The J segment lost 2 bases and the V segment lost 1 base, leaving 5 bases of the junction unmatched. Germline V gene lookup returns CDR1 DFQATT and CDR2 SNEGSKA (reference sequence). The CDR3 loop spans 15 amino acids. CDR3 amino acids: CSARVGTSAAYEQYF. CDR3 bases: TGCAGTGCTAGAGTCGGGACTAGCGCAGCCTACGAGCAGTACTTC.

The chain combines TRBV29-1 with TRBJ2-1; 8 bases are shared with TRBD1. CDR1 is SQVTM and CDR2 is ANQGSEA in the germline V gene. The CDR3 consists of 14 residues. V was clipped by 8 bases and J by 7 bases; unmatched bases: 13. CDR3 amino acids: CSTKRQGARNEQFF. CDR3 DNA: TGCAGCACCAAGAGGCAGGGGGCACGGAATGAGCAGTTCTTC.

To note about this clonotype: This may stem from a read error, because a much larger clone lies one nucleotide away. V gene TRBV6-5 combines with J gene TRBJ2-1; 8 bases line up with TRBD2. The germline V gene has CDR1 MNHEY and CDR2 SVGAGI. This CDR3 is built from 13 residues. Trimming took 11 bases from V and 3 from J; bases not matched to a gene: 6. CDR3 residues: CARGGTFYNEQFF. The CDR3, as DNA: TGTGCCCGCGGGGGGACATTCTACAATGAGCAGTTCTTC.

V usage is TRBV6-2 or TRBV6-3 and J usage is TRBJ1-1; D is perhaps TRBD1 (6 bases). The ends were cut back, 4 bases at V and 2 bases at J, with 14 bases in the middle. Germline CDR1 is MNHEY and CDR2 is SVGEGT. This CDR3 has 15 amino acids. CDR3 sequence reads: CASSSGGATNTEAFF. The CDR3 bases are TGTGCCAGCAGTTCGGGGGGCGCAACCAACACTGAAGCTTTCTTT.

Note on this clonotype: One end of the junction varies from germline; a read error may be responsible. This chain joins TRBV2 and TRBJ2-6; 9 bases fit TRBD1. The CDR3 covers 20 residues. Germline V gene sequence: CDR1 SNHLY, CDR2 FYNNEI. CDR3 coding DNA: TGTGCCAACAGTGATGGTAATATACAGGGGGCGCGCTCTGGGGCCAACGTCCTGACTTTC. Its protein product is CANSDGNIQGARSGANVLTF.

V is TRBV7-2 and J is TRBJ2-1; D gene ambiguous. Germline-derived CDR1 and CDR2 are SGHTA and FQGNSA. Trimming pared 2 bases from V and 12 bases from J, leaving 14 bases between. The CDR3 runs 13 residues. The CDR3 spells CASSLQGPPGQFF. CDR3 bases: TGTGCCAGCAGCTTACAAGGTCCCCCAGGGCAGTTCTTC.

J is TRBJ2-7 and V is TRBV12-3 or TRBV12-4, with no clear D. The CDR3 is 14 residues long. Trimming took 2 bases from V and 3 from J, leaving 11 bases between them. The CDR3, as DNA: TGTGCCAGCAGTTTAAAGGGTGAGAGCTACGAGCAGTACTTC. Translation gives CASSLKGESYEQYF.

The rearrangement links TRBV6-6 to TRBJ2-3; possible D gene TRBD2, 5 bases. With 0 bases removed from V and 1 base from J, the gap between germline ends came to 11 bases. CDR3 length: 16 residues. From germline, CDR1 is MNHNY and CDR2 SVGAGI (reference sequence). CDR3 residues: CASSYSRLPGTDTQYF. CDR3 DNA sequence: TGTGCCAGCAGTTACTCCCGACTACCGGGCACAGATACGCAGTATTTT.

As regards this clonotype: The junction shows a germline mismatch at one end, possibly a read error. The chain couples TRBV6-6 to TRBJ1-2, with D uncertain. Germline V CDR1 and CDR2: MNHNY, SVGAGI (reference sequence). The CDR3 consists of 14 residues. The CDR3: CASNRRNLAHGYNF. The CDR3 coding sequence is TGTGCCAGCAATAGAAGGAACCTCGCTCATGGCTACAACTTC.

This chain links TRBV29-1 with TRBJ2-3; 9 bases match TRBD2. This CDR3 has 15 residues. Germline V lookup: CDR1 SQVTM, CDR2 ANQGSEA. With 6 bases clipped from V and 5 bases from J, the junction kept 12 bases outside the gene matches. The CDR3 sequence: CSVAVGLAGLDTQYF. The CDR3 DNA is TGCAGCGTCGCGGTCGGGCTAGCGGGGCTAGATACGCAGTATTTT.

CDR3 protein: CASSYGQGREKLFF. The CDR3 bases are TGTGCCAGCAGTTACGGGCAGGGTCGTGAAAAACTGTTTTTT. The chain couples TRBV6-6 to TRBJ1-4; TRBD1 is a possible D gene (5 bases). Germline CDR1 and CDR2: MNHNY and SVGAGI (reference sequence). Trimming pared 2 bases from V and 7 bases from J, leaving 11 bases between. CDR3 length: 14 residues.

The J gene is TRBJ2-1, the V gene TRBV12-3 or TRBV12-4, with TRBD2 as a possible D gene (7 bases). V was cut by 3 bases and J by 0 bases, with 12 bases left in between. The CDR3 totals 16 residues. The DNA for the CDR3 is TGTGCCAGCAGTTTGCCCGGGGGGCCCTCCTACAATGAGCAGTTCTTC. Its protein is CASSLPGGPSYNEQFF.